The following is a T cell receptor beta chain sequence with its context. The source of the sample is a study of blood T cell repertoires in COVID-19. As for the study in general: The samples span acute and convalescent COVID-19 from the United States, Italy and Spain. The analysed material was cDNA or gDNA that came from T cells, B-cell-depleted T cells, or PBMCs.

Profiled with immunoSEQ multiplex PCR; TCRdb holds only in-frame clones, not every one. The repertoire holds 150,000 to 200,000 clones, with 85% to 90% as singletons. This CDR3 spans 15 amino acids. J gave up 4 bases and V 5 bases, and 8 bases lay outside the gene matches. Germline V gene data show CDR1 as SGHTA and CDR2 as FQGNSA. This chain uses TRBV7-2 with TRBJ2-1, with 7 bases aligning to TRBD2. This clonotype was obtained from a human donor in a cohort sampled during active COVID-19. The source material was peripheral blood. The CDR3: CASSPGLPPYNEQFF. In DNA, the CDR3 is TGTGCCAGCAGCCCGGGACTACCCCCTTACAATGAGCAGTTCTTC.